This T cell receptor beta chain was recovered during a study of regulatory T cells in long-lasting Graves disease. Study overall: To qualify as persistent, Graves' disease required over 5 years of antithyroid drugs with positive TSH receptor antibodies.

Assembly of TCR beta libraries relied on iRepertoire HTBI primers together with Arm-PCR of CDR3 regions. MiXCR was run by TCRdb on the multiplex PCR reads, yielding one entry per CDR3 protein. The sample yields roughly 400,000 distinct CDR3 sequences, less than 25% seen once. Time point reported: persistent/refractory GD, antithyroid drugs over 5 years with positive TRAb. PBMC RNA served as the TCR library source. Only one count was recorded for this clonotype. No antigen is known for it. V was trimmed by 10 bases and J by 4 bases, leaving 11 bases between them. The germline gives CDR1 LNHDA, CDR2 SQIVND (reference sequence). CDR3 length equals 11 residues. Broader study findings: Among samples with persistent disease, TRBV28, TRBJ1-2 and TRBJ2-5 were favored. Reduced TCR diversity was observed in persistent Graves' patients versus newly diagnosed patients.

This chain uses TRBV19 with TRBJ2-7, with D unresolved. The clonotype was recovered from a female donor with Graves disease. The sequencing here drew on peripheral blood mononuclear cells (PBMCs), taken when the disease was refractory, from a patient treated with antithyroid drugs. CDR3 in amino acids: CATQERYEQYF. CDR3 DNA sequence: TGTGCCACCCAAGAGCGTTACGAGCAGTACTTC.